The sample holds many counts of the clone carrying this T cell receptor beta chain. Its antigen is unidentified. The data were obtained in a study of T-cell reconstitution after alpha-beta-depleted transplantation in children. CDR1 is SGHRS, CDR2 YFSETQ, per germline. This CDR3 comprises 14 residues. V lost 4 bases and J lost 5; bases outside the gene matches: 3. Whole-study results and caveats: Approximately two months post-transplant, alpha-beta T cells reportedly originated from several hundred expanded graft clones. Some patients showed high day-60 TCRbeta diversity, which derived from surviving recipient T cells and thymic progenitors. Among T cells one year after transplant, newly produced cells accounted for most counts and diversity.

Preparation of the TCRbeta library involved a method that used unique molecular identifiers. TCRdb ran MiXCR on the PCR reads and lists one entry per CDR3 protein. The sample has 800,000 to 1,000,000 distinct CDR3 sequences, about 30% seen once. The clonotype was recovered from a boy under three years old who had a stem cell transplant for SCID, so the T cells may come from the graft donor. The sequencing here drew on PBMCs, mostly from graft donor cells, taken 360 days after TCRalphabeta/CD19-depleted stem cell transplant. The V and J genes are TRBV5-1 and TRBJ2-1; 10 nucleotides agree with TRBD1. Here the CDR3 DNA reads TGCGCCAGCAGCACCGGGACAGGGGACAATGAGCAGTTCTTC. Protein: CASSTGTGDNEQFF. Supplemented by reference TRBV5-1 and TRBJ2-1, the full variable domain reads KAGVTQTPRYLIKTRGQQVTLSCSPISGHRSVSWYQQTPGQGLQFLFEYFSETQRNKGNFPGRFSGRQFSNSRSEMNVSTLELGDSALYLCASSTGTGDNEQFFGPGTRLTVL.